These 20 T cell receptor beta chains were all obtained from the same sample, sequenced in a study of CXCR3-negative and CXCR3-positive naive CD8 T cells. TRB cDNA was prepared as libraries by UMI-labeled 5' RACE. TCRdb reprocessed the 5' RACE reads and stores each CDR3 protein as one record, lacking DNA. Its listing shows about 23,000 distinct CDR3 sequences. The specimen was naive CXCR3- CD8+ T cells from blood. Subset described: CD45RO-CCR7+CD27+CD95- naive CD8+ T cells lacking CXCR3 (TNR3-). These receptors came from a human donor in good health. Some clones in this sample may be carry-over from other donors' samples.

V usage is TRBV29-1 and J usage is TRBJ1-2; TCRdb selects TRBD1, and the lack of DNA leaves this call unchecked. The length of the CDR3 is 16 residues. CDR1 is SQVTM and CDR2 is ANQGSEA in the germline V gene. This chain's CDR3 is CSVEDPQTGELDGYTF.

V gene TRBV6-5 combines with J gene TRBJ2-7; TCRdb indicates TRBD1, and absent DNA this call remains unverified. The CDR3 sequence is 13 residues long. Per germline, CDR1 MNHEY and CDR2 SVGAGI. The CDR3 is CASSPGQGARQYF.

CDR3 protein: CSVQGRANEQFF. V gene TRBV29-1 combines with J gene TRBJ2-1; TCRdb's D call, TRBD1, is unchecked because there is no DNA. Germline lookup yields CDR1 SQVTM and CDR2 ANQGSEA. This CDR3 comprises 12 residues.

This clonotype ranks as medium-sized in terms of frequency. This rearrangement joins TRBV7-6 to TRBJ1-1; TCRdb's assignment of TRBD1 cannot be checked, as there is no DNA. This CDR3 has 13 amino acids. CDR1 is SGHVS and CDR2 is FNYEAQ in the germline V gene. The CDR3 protein is CASSQGANTEAFF. Full variable domain (rest looked up from reference TRBV7-6 and TRBJ1-1): GAGVSQSPRYKVTKRGQDVALRCDPISGHVSLYWYRQALGQGPEFLTYFNYEAQQDKSGLPNDRFSAERPEGSISTLTIQRTEQRDSAMYRCASSQGANTEAFFGQGTRLTVV.

The rearrangement links TRBV7-8 to TRBJ2-2; TCRdb outputs TRBD1, but without DNA this stays unchecked. This CDR3 region has 16 residues. The germline gives CDR1 SGHVS, CDR2 FQNEAQ. CDR3 in amino acids: CASSRRDRLNTGELFF.

The genes are TRBV28 and TRBJ2-1; TCRdb selects TRBD1, and the lack of DNA leaves this call unchecked. There are 15 residues in the CDR3. CDR1 and CDR2 from the germline V gene are MDHEN and SYDVKM. CDR3 protein: CASNRAGQSYNEQFF.

The chain has TRBV28 and TRBJ1-2; TCRdb gives TRBD1 as the D gene, but with no DNA this cannot be confirmed. CDR1 MDHEN and CDR2 SYDVKM come from the germline V gene. This CDR3 contains 16 residues. The CDR3 loop reads CASIAGQGLSDYGYTF.

V and J are TRBV29-1 and TRBJ2-4; the TRBD1 assignment by TCRdb is unverifiable without DNA. This CDR3 region has 15 residues. The germline V gene encodes CDR1 SQVTM and CDR2 ANQGSEA. CDR3 sequence: CSVEWQGLAKNIQYF.

This clonotype is called medium-sized based on its frequency. The rearrangement links TRBV5-6 to TRBJ2-5. Germline CDR1 is SGHDT and CDR2 is YYEEEE. The CDR3 contains 15 residues. CDR3 protein: CASSLVGSGGETQYF.

This chain joins TRBV3-1 and TRBJ2-7; TCRdb gives TRBD2 as the D gene, but with no DNA this cannot be confirmed. This CDR3 has 16 amino acids. The germline CDR1 and CDR2 sequences are LGHDT and YNNKEL (reference sequence). CDR3 amino acids: CASSQGGPALSYEQYF.

This chain connects TRBV6-1 to TRBJ2-2. Germline CDR1 reads MNHNS; CDR2 reads SASEGT. This CDR3 region has 11 residues. CDR3 region: CAMYSSGERFF.

J is TRBJ2-7 and V is TRBV6-2 or TRBV6-3; TCRdb designates TRBD1, a call that cannot be tested without DNA. This CDR3 is 13 amino acids long. Germline V gene sequence: CDR1 MNHEY, CDR2 SVGEGT. The CDR3 spells CAAPGQGCGEQYF.

The genes are TRBV5-6 and TRBJ2-2; TCRdb's D call, TRBD2, is unchecked because there is no DNA. The germline V gene encodes CDR1 SGHDT and CDR2 YYEEEE. This CDR3 is built from 14 residues. CDR3 sequence: CASSLGRDTGELFF. The variable domain in full, completed from reference TRBV5-6 and TRBJ2-2, reads DAGVTQSPTHLIKTRGQQVTLRCSPKSGHDTVSWYQQALGQGPQFIFQYYEEEERQRGNFPDRFSGHQFPNYSSELNVNALLLGDSALYLCASSLGRDTGELFFGEGSRLTVL.

The rearrangement uses TRBV27 and TRBJ1-5; TCRdb returns TRBD1, unconfirmable since there is no DNA. Germline V gene lookup returns CDR1 MNHEY and CDR2 SMNVEV (reference sequence). The CDR3 covers 13 residues. The CDR3 sequence is CASRETANQPQHF.

CDR3 in amino acids: CASSFFSSYEQYF. The V gene is TRBV28, the J gene TRBJ2-7. Germline CDR1 is MDHEN and CDR2 is SYDVKM. This CDR3 comprises 13 residues.

The chain carries TRBV20-1 and TRBJ2-7; TCRdb reports TRBD1, a call that lacks DNA to check it against. The CDR3 is 14 amino acids. The germline gives CDR1 DFQATT, CDR2 SNEGSKA (reference sequence). Here the CDR3 reads CSAPRDREPYEQYF.

The CDR3 is CASRGQGARIRNYEQYF. The rearrangement links TRBV27 to TRBJ2-7; TCRdb lists TRBD1, though no DNA is available to test this call. Germline V gene data show CDR1 as MNHEY and CDR2 as SMNVEV (reference sequence). CDR3 size: 17 residues.

This chain's CDR3 is CASRRQGSTEAFF. The chain couples TRBV6-5 to TRBJ1-1; lacking DNA, the TRBD1 call made by TCRdb goes unchecked. The CDR3 spans 13 residues. Germline V gene sequence: CDR1 MNHEY, CDR2 SVGAGI.

This rearrangement joins TRBV5-1 to TRBJ2-5; TCRdb outputs TRBD2, but without DNA this stays unchecked. The CDR3 is 17 amino acids. Germline CDR1 reads SGHRS; CDR2 reads YFSETQ. The CDR3 loop is CASSLNGLAGVQETQYF.

The genes are TRBV29-1 and TRBJ2-7. This CDR3 has 12 residues. Germline CDR1 and CDR2: SQVTM and ANQGSEA. CDR3 residues: CSVEQDPYEQYF.